This TCR beta chain was obtained from a study of OX40 agonist ivuxolimab in advanced cancers. Background on the study: Partial responses, seen in three patients, involved one hepatocellular carcinoma and two cutaneous melanomas.

For this clone: The antigen is undetermined.

This CDR3 is built from 14 residues. Trimming pared 5 bases from V and 4 bases from J, leaving 13 bases between. Germline CDR1 reads SGHAT; CDR2 reads FQNNGV. Study-wide points: CD4+ T cells averaged fewer expanded clones than CD8+ T cells.

The study sampled blood at baseline, cycle 4 day 1, and cycle 7 day 1. Generated by immunoSEQ multiplex PCR, the TCRdb table keeps only in-frame clones and is missing some. Of roughly 61,000 clones in the sample, 82% were seen once. Specimen: CD4+ or CD8+ T cells sorted from blood, collected in a trial of the OX40 agonist ivuxolimab. The TCR sequence derives from an adult with an advanced solid tumor such as melanoma, head and neck, liver or kidney cancer. The chain recombines TRBV11-2 with TRBJ2-3; D is ambiguous. As DNA, the CDR3 is TGTGCCAGCAGCCAGGCCCTAGGCCCAGATACGCAGTATTTT. It specifies CASSQALGPDTQYF.